This TCR beta chain was sequenced in a study of blood T cells in healthy people across ages. Every participating donor contributed roughly 9.6 milliliters of peripheral blood through a draw. Samples each yielded at least 5.5 micrograms of total RNA. Broader study findings: Researchers deemed the diversity estimates from one million T cells underestimates.

Germline V gene lookup returns CDR1 SGHRS and CDR2 YFSETQ. The ends lost 2 bases at V and 0 bases at J; junction bases unmatched: 3. The CDR3 covers 16 residues. As to this clonotype: Its target is unknown.

Primers used in a second PCR of roughly 6 to 11 cycles were a sample-barcoded 5' primer and a J-beta primer mix. All samples yielded 2.5 million or more CDR3-containing paired-end reads. TCRdb called the 5' RACE reads again in MiXCR, with one record for every CDR3 protein. The sample holds hundreds of thousands of distinct CDR3 sequences, around 49% seen once. This TCR was recovered from a woman aged 55-75 years in good health. The rearrangement uses TRBV5-1 and TRBJ2-4, with 9 bases that match TRBD1. Sample: blood. CDR3 protein: CASSFGQGIAKNIQYF. The CDR3 DNA reads as TGCGCCAGCAGCTTTGGACAGGGGATAGCCAAAAACATTCAGTACTTC.